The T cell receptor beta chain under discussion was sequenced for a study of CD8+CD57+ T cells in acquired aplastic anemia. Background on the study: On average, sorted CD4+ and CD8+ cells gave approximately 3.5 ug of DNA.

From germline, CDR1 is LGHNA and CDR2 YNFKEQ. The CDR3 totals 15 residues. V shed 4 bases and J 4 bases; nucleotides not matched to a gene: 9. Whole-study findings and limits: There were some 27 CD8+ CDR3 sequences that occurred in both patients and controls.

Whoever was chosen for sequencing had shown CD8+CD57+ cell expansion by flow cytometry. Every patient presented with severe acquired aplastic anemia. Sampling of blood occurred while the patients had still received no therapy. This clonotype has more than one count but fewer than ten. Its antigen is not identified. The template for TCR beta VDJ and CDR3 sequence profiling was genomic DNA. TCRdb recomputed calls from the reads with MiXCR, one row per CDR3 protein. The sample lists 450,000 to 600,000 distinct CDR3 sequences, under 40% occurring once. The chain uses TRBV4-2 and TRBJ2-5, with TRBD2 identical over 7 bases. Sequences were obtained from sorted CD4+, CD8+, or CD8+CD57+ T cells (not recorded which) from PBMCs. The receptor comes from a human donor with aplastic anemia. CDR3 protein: CASSRRQGEGETQYF. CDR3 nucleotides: TGTGCCAGCAGCCGGAGGCAAGGGGAGGGAGAGACCCAGTACTTC.